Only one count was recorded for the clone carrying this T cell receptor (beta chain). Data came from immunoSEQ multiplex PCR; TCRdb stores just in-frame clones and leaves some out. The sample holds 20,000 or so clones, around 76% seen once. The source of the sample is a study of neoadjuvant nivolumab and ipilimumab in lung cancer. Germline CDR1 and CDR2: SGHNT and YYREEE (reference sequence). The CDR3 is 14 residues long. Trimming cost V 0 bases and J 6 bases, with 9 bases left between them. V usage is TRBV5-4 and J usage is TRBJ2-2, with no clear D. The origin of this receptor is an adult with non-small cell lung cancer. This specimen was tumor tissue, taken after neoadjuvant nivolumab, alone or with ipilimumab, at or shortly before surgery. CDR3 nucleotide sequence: TGTGCCAGCAGCTTGGACCCTCAAGCCGGGGAGCTGTTTTTT. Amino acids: CASSLDPQAGELFF.